This T cell receptor beta chain was identified during a study of blood T cells in healthy people across ages. PCR was performed a second time for about 7 to 12 cycles using a sample-barcoded 5' primer and a J-beta primer mix. MiXCR, applied by TCRdb to the 5' RACE reads, yields one record per CDR3 protein. The sample records fewer than 800,000 distinct CDR3 sequences, more than 40% being singletons. The CDR3 extends over 17 amino acids. The V segment lost 5 bases and the J segment 0 bases; nucleotides outside the gene matches: 11. The V gene's germline CDR1 is SGHVS and CDR2 FQNEAQ. The source is a woman aged 55-75 years in good health. The sample was blood. The chain employs TRBV7-8 and TRBJ2-3; 7 bases agree with TRBD2. The chain's CDR3 is CASSLRRLAASTDTQYF. CDR3 coding DNA: TGTGCCAGCAGCCTTCGCAGACTAGCAGCTAGCACAGATACGCAGTATTTT.